This TCR beta chain was identified in a study of immune characterization of retroperitoneal liposarcoma. Trimming took off 8 bases at V and 10 bases at J, with 15 bases between the two ends. CDR3 length equals 12 residues. CDR1 is MNHNS and CDR2 is SASEGT in the germline V gene. TCRdb ran MiXCR on the PCR reads and lists one entry per CDR3 protein. The table lists thousands of distinct CDR3 sequences, about 41% of them singletons. Sequenced: tumor tissue. The rearrangement links TRBV6-1 to TRBJ2-1; perhaps TRBD1 as D (5 bases). The TCR comes from a male donor with retroperitoneal liposarcoma. The CDR3 region is CASRTDTYEQFF. The CDR3 DNA is TGTGCCAGCCGGACGGACACCTACGAGCAGTTCTTC.